The subject of this entry is one T cell receptor (beta chain). The CDR3 runs to 16 residues. Germline V gene data show CDR1 as LGHDT and CDR2 as YNNKEL (reference sequence). The ends lost 4 bases at V and 5 bases at J; junction bases unmatched: 12. TCRdb called the 5' RACE reads again in MiXCR, with one record for every CDR3 protein. The sample includes roughly 720,000 distinct CDR3 sequences, over 15% seen only once; the top ten take about 12%. This specimen comes from a study of identical twins. These data were likewise used in another study, on T cells expressing NK-cell markers.

This receptor was obtained from a woman younger than 30 in good health. The genes are TRBV3-1 and TRBJ2-7, with 9 bases identical to TRBD2. The source material was PBMCs. Here the CDR3 reads CASSLLPPGLAHEQYF. DNA of the CDR3: TGTGCCAGCAGCCTACTACCCCCGGGACTAGCCCACGAGCAGTACTTC.